This record covers a single T cell receptor beta chain. This specimen belongs to a study of blood T cell repertoires in COVID-19. Across the whole study: From the United States, Italy and Spain came samples of acute and convalescent COVID-19.

V shed 0 bases and J shed 4 bases, with 12 bases lying between them. The CDR3 loop spans 16 amino acids. In germline, CDR1 is MNHEY, CDR2 SVGEGT. Profiling relied on immunoSEQ multiplex PCR, and the TCRdb table lists in-frame clones only, not all of them. The top ten hold around 5.2% of the sample, which has 150,000 to 200,000 clones, 82% seen once. Input material: PBMCs or T cells enriched from blood (not recorded which). The receptor comes from a woman aged 55-75 years with acute COVID-19. The chain uses TRBV6-2 or TRBV6-3 and TRBJ2-2; D call uncertain. CDR3 nucleotide sequence: TGTGCCAGCAGTTACTCGAGTCAGCCGGGCACCGGGGAGCTGTTTTTT. This gives the protein CASSYSSQPGTGELFF.